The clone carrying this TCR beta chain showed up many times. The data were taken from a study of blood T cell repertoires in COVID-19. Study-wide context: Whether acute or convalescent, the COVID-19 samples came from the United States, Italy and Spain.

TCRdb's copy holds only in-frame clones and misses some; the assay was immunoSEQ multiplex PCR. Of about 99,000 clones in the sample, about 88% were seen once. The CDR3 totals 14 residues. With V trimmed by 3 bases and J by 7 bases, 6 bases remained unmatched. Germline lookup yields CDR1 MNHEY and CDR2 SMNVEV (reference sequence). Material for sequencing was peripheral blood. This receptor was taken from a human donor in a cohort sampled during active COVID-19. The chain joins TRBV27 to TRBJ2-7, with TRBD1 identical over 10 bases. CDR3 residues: CASSLRQGAWEQYF. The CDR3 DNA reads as TGTGCCAGCAGTTTGCGACAGGGGGCGTGGGAGCAGTACTTC.